This TCR beta chain was obtained from a study of blood T cell repertoires in COVID-19. Study-level background: There were acute and convalescent COVID-19 samples, and they came from the United States, Italy and Spain. The cDNA or gDNA used as material had been derived from T cells, B-cell-depleted T cells, or PBMCs.

The V segment lost 4 bases and the J segment 4 bases; nucleotides outside the gene matches: 5. The CDR3 has 15 residues. Germline loops: CDR1 KGHSH, CDR2 LQKENI. Source study methods: Reference gene primer amplification gave nucleated cell count estimates. Clones were read by immunoSEQ multiplex PCR, and TCRdb kept only the in-frame ones, dropping some. V, J and clone size reflect that table, while D and trimming were determined from the DNA. The sample includes approximately 80,000 clones, around 89% of them seen just once. Material: peripheral blood. The sequence derives from a human donor in a cohort sampled during active COVID-19. The chain combines TRBV18 with TRBJ2-2; TRBD2 agrees at 8 bases. Written as DNA, the CDR3 is TGTGCCAGCTCACAGGGACTAGATTTCACCGGGGAGCTGTTTTTT. As protein: CASSQGLDFTGELFF.